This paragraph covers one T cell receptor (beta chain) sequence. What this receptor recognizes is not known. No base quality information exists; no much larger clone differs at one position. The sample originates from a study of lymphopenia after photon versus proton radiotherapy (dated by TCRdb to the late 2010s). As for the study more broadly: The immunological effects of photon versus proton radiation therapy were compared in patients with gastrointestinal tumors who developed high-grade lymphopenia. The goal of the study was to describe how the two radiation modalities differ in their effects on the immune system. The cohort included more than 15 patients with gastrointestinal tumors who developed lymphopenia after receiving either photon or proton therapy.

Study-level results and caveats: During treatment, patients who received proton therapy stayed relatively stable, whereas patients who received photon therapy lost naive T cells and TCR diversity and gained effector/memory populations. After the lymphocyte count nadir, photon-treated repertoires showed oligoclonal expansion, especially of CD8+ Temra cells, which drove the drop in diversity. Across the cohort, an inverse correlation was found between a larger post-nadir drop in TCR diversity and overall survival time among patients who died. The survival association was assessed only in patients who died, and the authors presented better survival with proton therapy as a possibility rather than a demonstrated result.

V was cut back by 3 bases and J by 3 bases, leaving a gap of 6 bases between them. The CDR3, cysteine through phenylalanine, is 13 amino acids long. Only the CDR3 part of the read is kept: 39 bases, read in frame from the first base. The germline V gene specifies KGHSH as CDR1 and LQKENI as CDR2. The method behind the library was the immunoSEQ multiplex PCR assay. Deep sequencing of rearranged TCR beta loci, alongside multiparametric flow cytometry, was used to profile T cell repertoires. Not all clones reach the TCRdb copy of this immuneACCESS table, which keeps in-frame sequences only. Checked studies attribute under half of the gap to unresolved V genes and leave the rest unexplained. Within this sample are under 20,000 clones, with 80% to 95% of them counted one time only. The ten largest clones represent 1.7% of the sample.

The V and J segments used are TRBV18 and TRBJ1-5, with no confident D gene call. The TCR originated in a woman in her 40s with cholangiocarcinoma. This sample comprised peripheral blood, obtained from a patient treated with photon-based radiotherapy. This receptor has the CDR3 CASSPGLNQPQHF. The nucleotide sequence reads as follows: TGTGCCAGCTCACCCGGACTCAATCAGCCCCAGCATTTT.